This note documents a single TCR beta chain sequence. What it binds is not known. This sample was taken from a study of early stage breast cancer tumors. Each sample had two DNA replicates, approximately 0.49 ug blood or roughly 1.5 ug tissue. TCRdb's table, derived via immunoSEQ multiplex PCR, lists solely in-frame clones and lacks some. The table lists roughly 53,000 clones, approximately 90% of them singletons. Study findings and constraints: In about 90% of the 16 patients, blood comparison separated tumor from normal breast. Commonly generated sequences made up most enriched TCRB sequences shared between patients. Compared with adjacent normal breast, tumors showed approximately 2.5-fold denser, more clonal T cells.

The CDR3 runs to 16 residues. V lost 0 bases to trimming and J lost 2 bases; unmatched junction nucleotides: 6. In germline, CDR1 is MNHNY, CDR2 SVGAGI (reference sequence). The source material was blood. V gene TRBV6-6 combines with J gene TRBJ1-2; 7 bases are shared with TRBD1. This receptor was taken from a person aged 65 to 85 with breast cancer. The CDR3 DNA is TGTGCCAGCAGTTACTCATCAGGGGGTTCCAACTATGGCTACACCTTC. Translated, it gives CASSYSSGGSNYGYTF.